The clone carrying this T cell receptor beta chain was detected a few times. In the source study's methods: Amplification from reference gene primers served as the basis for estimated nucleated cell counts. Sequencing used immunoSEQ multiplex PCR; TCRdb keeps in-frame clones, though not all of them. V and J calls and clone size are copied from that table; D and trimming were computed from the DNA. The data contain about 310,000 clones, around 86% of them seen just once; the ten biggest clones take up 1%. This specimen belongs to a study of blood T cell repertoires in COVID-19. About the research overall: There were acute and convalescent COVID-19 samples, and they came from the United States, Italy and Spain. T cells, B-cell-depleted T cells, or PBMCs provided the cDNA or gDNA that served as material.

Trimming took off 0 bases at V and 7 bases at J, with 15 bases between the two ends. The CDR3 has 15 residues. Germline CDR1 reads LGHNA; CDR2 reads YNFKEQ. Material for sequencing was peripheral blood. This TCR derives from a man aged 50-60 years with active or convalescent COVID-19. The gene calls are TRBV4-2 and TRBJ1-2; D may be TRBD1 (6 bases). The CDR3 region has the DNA TGTGCCAGCAGCCAAGAAACAGGGCGCGCCAGTGGCTACACCTTC. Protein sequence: CASSQETGRASGYTF.